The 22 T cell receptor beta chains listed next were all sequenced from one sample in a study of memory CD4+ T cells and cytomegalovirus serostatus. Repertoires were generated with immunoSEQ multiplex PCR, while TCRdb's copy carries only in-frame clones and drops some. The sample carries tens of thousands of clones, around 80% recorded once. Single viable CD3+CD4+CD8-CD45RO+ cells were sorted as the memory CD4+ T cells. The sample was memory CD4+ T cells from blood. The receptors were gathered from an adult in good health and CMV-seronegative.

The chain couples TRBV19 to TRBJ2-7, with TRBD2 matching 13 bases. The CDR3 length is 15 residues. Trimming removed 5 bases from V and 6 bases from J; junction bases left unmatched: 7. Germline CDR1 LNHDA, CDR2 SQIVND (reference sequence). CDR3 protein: CASSPGLAGLGEQYF. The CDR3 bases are TGTGCCAGTAGTCCGGGACTAGCGGGGCTTGGCGAGCAGTACTTC.

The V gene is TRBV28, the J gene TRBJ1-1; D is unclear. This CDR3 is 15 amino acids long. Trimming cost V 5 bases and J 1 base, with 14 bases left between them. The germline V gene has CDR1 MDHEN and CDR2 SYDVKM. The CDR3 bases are TGTGCCAGCAGTCCCAGAGGCAGTGAGAACACTGAAGCTTTCTTT. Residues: CASSPRGSENTEAFF.

The CDR3 region is CASSARVLLYEQYF. CDR3 bases: TGTGCCAGCAGTGCCAGGGTTCTCCTCTACGAGCAGTACTTC. The chain links TRBV6-1 to TRBJ2-7, with a possible D match to TRBD1 (5 bases). Germline CDR1 is MNHNS and CDR2 is SASEGT. Trimming pared 4 bases from V and 3 bases from J, leaving 13 bases between. This CDR3 comprises 14 residues.

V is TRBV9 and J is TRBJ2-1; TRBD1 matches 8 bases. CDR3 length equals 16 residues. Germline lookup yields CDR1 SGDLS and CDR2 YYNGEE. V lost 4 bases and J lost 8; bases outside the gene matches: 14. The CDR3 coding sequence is TGTGCCAGCAGCCCTCGGACAGGGAACACTTTCGATGAGCAGTTCTTC. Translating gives CASSPRTGNTFDEQFF.

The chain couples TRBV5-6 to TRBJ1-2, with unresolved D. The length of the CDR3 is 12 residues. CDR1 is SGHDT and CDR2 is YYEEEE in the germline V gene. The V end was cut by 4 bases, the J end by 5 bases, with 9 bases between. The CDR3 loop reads CASSLDEYGYTF. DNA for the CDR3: TGTGCCAGCAGCCTGGATGAGTATGGCTACACCTTC.

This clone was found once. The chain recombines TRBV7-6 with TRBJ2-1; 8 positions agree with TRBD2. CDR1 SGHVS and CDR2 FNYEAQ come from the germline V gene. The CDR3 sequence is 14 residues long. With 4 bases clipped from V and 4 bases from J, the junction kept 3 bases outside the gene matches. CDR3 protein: CASSSGGAYNEQFF. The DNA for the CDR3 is TGTGCCAGCAGCTCCGGGGGGGCGTACAATGAGCAGTTCTTC.

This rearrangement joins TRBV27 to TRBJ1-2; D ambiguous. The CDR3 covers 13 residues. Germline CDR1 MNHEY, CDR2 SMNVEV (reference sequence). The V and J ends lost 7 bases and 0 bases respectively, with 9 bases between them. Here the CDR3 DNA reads TGTGCCAGCAAGTACAGTTCTAACTATGGCTACACCTTC. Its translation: CASKYSSNYGYTF.

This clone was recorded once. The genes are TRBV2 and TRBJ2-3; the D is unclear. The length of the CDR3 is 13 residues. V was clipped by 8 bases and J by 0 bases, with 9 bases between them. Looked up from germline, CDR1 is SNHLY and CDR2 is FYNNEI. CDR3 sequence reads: CASRFSSTDTQYF. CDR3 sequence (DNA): TGTGCCAGCCGCTTCTCTAGCACAGATACGCAGTATTTT.

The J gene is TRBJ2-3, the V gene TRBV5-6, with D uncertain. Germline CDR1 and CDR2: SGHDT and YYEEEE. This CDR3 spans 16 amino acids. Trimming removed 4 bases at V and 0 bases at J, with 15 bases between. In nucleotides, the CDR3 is TGTGCCAGCAGCCAAACACAACAAACTAGCACAGATACGCAGTATTTT. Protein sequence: CASSQTQQTSTDTQYF.

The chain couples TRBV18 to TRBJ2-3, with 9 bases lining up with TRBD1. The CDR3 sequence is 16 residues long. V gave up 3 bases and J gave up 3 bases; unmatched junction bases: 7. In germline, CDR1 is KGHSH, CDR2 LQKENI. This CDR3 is CASSPGQGFGTDTQYF. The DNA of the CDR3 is TGTGCCAGCTCACCGGGACAGGGTTTCGGTACAGATACGCAGTATTTT.

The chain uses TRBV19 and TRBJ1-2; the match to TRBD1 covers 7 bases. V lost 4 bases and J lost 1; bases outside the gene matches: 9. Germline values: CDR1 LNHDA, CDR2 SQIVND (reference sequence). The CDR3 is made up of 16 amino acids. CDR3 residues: CASSRRQGGGNYGYTF. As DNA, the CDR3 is TGTGCCAGTAGTAGACGACAGGGAGGGGGTAACTATGGCTACACCTTC.

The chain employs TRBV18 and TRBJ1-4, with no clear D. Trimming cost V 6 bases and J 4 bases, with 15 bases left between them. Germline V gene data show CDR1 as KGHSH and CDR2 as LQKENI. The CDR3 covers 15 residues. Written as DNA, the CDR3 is TGTGCCAGCTCCCAGACCAGAGGGAATAATGAAAAACTGTTTTTT. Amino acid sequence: CASSQTRGNNEKLFF.

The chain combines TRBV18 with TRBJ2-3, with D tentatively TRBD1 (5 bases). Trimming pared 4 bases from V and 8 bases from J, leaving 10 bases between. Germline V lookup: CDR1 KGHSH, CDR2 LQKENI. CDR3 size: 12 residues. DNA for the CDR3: TGTGCCAGCTCACTAGGGGATGTTACGCAGTATTTT. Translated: CASSLGDVTQYF. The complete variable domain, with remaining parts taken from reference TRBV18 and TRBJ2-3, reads NAGVMQNPRHLVRRRGQEARLRCSPMKGHSHVYWYRQLPEEGLKFMVYLQKENIIDESGMPKERFSAEFPKEGPSILRIQQVVRGDSAAYFCASSLGDVTQYFGPGTRLTVL.

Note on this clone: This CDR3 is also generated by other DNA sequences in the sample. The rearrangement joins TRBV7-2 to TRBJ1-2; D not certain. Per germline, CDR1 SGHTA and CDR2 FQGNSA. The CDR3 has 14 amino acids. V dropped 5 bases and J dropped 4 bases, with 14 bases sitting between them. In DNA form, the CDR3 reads TGTGCCAGCAGCCTAGTCCGAGGTCCCTATGGCTACACCTTC. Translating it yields CASSLVRGPYGYTF.

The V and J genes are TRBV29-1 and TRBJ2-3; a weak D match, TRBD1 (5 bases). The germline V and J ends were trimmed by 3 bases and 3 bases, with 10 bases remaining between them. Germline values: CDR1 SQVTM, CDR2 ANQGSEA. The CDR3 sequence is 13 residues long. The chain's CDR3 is CSVDRGSTDTQYF. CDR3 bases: TGCAGCGTTGATAGGGGCTCGACAGATACGCAGTATTTT.

In DNA, the CDR3 is TGTGCCAGCAGCCTACAGATATCCGAGACCCAGTACTTC. Protein: CASSLQISETQYF. This chain links TRBV11-2 with TRBJ2-5, with unresolved D. CDR3 length: 13 amino acids. Trimming removed 5 bases from V and 5 bases from J, with 12 bases in between. Per germline, CDR1 SGHAT and CDR2 FQNNGV.

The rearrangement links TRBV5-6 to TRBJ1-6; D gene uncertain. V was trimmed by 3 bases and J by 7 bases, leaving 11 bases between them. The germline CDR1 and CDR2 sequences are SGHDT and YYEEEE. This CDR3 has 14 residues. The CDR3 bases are TGTGCCAGCAGCTCCACACGCCCGAATTCACCCCTCCACTTT. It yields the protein CASSSTRPNSPLHF.

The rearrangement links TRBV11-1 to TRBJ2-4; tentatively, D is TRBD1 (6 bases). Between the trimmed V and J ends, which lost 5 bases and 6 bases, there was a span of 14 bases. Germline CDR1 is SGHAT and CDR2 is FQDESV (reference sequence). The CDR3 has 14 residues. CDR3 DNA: TGTGCCAGCAGCGGCGGCCGAGGGGGAAACATTCAGTACTTC. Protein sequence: CASSGGRGGNIQYF.

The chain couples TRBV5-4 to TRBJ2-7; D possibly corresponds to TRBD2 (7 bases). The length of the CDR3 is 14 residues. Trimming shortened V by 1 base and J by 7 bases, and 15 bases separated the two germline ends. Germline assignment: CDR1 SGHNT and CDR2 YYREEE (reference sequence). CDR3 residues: CASSLWGGSGEQYF. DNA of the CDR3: TGTGCCAGCAGCTTGTGGGGGGGCTCGGGGGAGCAGTACTTC.

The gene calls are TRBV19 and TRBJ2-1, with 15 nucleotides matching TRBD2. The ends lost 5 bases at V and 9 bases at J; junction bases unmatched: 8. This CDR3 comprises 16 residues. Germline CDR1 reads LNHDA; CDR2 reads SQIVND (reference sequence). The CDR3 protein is CASSLRTSGGAGEQFF. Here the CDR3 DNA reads TGTGCCAGTAGTCTTCGGACTAGCGGGGGGGCTGGTGAGCAGTTCTTC.

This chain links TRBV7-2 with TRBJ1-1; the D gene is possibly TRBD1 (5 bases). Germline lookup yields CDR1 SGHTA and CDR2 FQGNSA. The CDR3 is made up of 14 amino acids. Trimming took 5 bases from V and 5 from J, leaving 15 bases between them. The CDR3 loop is CASSVTPGRTEAFF. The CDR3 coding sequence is TGTGCCAGCAGCGTAACCCCAGGGCGAACTGAAGCTTTCTTT.

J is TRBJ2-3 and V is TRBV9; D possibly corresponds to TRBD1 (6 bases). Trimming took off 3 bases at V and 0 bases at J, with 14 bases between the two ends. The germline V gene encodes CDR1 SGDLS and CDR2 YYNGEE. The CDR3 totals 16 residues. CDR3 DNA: TGTGCCAGCAGCGCCCAGTCTGGACAGAGCACAGATACGCAGTATTTT. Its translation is CASSAQSGQSTDTQYF.